The subject of this entry is one T cell receptor beta chain. Trimming removed 5 bases at V and 5 bases at J, with 8 bases between. Germline CDR1 reads ENHRY; CDR2 reads SYGVKD. CDR3 length equals 12 residues. The sample originates from a study of blood T cell repertoires in COVID-19. Study information: Some COVID-19 samples were acute and others convalescent; all came from the United States, Italy and Spain. From T cells, B-cell-depleted T cells, or PBMCs came the material, which was cDNA or gDNA.

Per the authors' pipeline: Estimation of nucleated cell counts was performed using reference gene primer amplification. Sequencing was performed with immunoSEQ multiplex PCR; in TCRdb, only in-frame clones are kept and a portion is missing. V, J and clone size are those of that table, while D and trimming were read from the DNA. The data show some 150,000 clones, about four fifths seen once. The sequencing sample was made of peripheral blood. The rearrangement links TRBV10-3 to TRBJ2-3, with D possibly being TRBD1 (6 bases). The sequence was obtained from a human donor with acute or convalescent COVID-19. The donor label of this sample is uncertain. The DNA of the CDR3 is TGTGCCATCAGTTTACAGGGAGATACGCAGTATTTT. Residues: CAISLQGDTQYF.